This T cell receptor beta chain was profiled in a study of metastatic and nonmetastatic thyroid tumors. Study-level points and caveats: It was reportedly found that TCR beta diversity was significantly higher in malignant thyroid tumors than in benign nodules, a difference seen in both blood and tumor samples.

This clone is medium-sized by share. Its specificity is unknown. TCRdb reanalyzed the PCR reads via MiXCR. The sample lists more than 9,500 clones; 25% to 30% were seen once. None of the patients had undergone any treatment ahead of thyroid surgery. The CDR3 length is 14 residues. Germline assignment: CDR1 DFQATT and CDR2 SNEGSKA (reference sequence). The trim removed 5 bases at V and 3 bases at J, leaving 5 bases unmatched. The sequence derives from a female donor with papillary thyroid cancer or a benign thyroid nodule (not recorded which). Some clones in this sample may be carry-over from other donors' samples. The chain combines TRBV20-1 with TRBJ2-2; 8 bases line up with TRBD1. The sample was tumor tissue. CDR3 amino acids: CSARRDRYTGELFF. The CDR3 region has the DNA TGCAGTGCTCGACGGGACAGGTACACCGGGGAGCTGTTTTTT.